The entry below describes one T cell receptor (beta chain). Its antigen specificity is not known. This record comes from a study of CXCR3-negative and CXCR3-positive naive CD8 T cells (dated by TCRdb to between 2018 and 2020). Broadly, across the study: Around 140 million TRB reads were obtained in total, roughly 1.5 +/- 0.3 million reads per library. Diversity and physicochemical repertoire analyses covered roughly eleven donors pooled from two independent experiments. Naive subsets from about 5 donors and memory cells from 3 donors were included in the TRBV-TRBJ cluster analysis. Results and caveats for the whole study, not just this receptor: TRB CDR3s from CXCR3-positive naive cells showed higher hydrophobicity (lower Kidera factor 4), lower energy, and higher strength and volume indices than CXCR3-negative naive cells. Because CXCR3 expression was partially decreased after cryopreservation, freshly isolated PBMCs were used for most assays. Because surface CD5, which is linked to self-reactivity in mice, was comparable between the naive subsets, TCR interaction strength was also inferred from the physicochemical properties of TRB CDR3s. Similar TRBV-TRBJ usage was shown by naive CXCR3-negative and CXCR3-positive cells from the same donor, whereas distinct patterns were shown by memory cells. Repertoire diversity was comparably high in both naive subsets but much lower in memory CD8+ T cells.

The sequencer listed for this sample is NextSeq 550. The Human TCR Profiling Kit (MiLaboratory) was used to make UMI-labeled 5' RACE TRB cDNA libraries. cDNA synthesis used the entire amount of extracted RNA, and PCR amplification then used the entire amount of cDNA produced. Libraries were prepared in parallel with an identical number of PCR cycles. The authors processed their data as follows. About 50,000 +/- 10,000 unique UMI-labeled TRB cDNA molecules per library were extracted with MIGEC and MiXCR, with at least two reads per UMI required. On average, roughly 40,000 +/- 10,000 functional in-frame TRB CDR3 nucleotide clonotypes lacking stop codons were found per library. Diversity metrics, including normalized Shannon-Wiener and Chao1, were computed in VDJtools after downsampling to 5000 UMI-labeled TRB molecules per sample. For the central five CDR3 residues, VDJtools calculated physicochemical properties weighted by clonotype size, namely interaction energy, strength, volume and Kidera factor 4. TCRdb reprocessed the reads; each CDR3 protein sequence makes one entry, and DNA is unavailable. None of the V and J calls come from the authors' own analysis; TCRdb made them. This sample's table contains about 53,000 distinct CDR3 sequences. The ten largest clones represent approximately 0.42% of the sample.

The germline V gene (reference sequence) sets CDR1 to MNHEY and CDR2 to SMNVEV. The CDR3 has 15 amino acids, counting the end cysteine and phenylalanine. The DNA is not on file. For each CD8+ T cell subset, flow sorting was done in triplicate, and a few hundred thousand cells per subset went directly into RLT lysis buffer. To exclude memory contaminants, naive CD8+ T cells were stringently defined as CD45RO-CCR7+CD27+CD95-. Peripheral blood mononuclear cells were isolated from buffy coats using standard density gradient centrifugation. Naive CXCR3-negative and CXCR3-positive CD8+ T cells were flow-sorted on a FACSAria III. Total RNA was extracted from sorted cells using an RNeasy Mini Kit.

The sequence was collected from a human donor in good health. Some clones in this sample may be carry-over from other donors' samples. Rearrangement joined TRBV27 to TRBJ1-5; TCRdb's D call of TRBD1 is untestable without DNA. The specimen sequenced was naive CXCR3- CD8+ T cells from blood. What this sample's cell subset or site label stands for: CD45RO-CCR7+CD27+CD95- naive CD8+ T cells lacking CXCR3 (TNR3-). The CDR3 sequence is CASSLLGTSNQPQHF.